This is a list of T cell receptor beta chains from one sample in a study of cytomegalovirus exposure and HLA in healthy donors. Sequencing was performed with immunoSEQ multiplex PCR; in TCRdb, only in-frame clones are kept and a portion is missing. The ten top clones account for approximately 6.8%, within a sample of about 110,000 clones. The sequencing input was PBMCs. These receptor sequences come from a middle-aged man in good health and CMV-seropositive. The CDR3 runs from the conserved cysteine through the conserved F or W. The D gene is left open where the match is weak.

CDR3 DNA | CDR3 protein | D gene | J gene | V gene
TGTGCCAGCACTGGACTTAAGAACACCGGGGAGCTGTTTTTT | CASTGLKNTGELFF | . | TRBJ2-2 | TRBV2
TGCAGCGCCTCGACAGGGACCTATGGCTACACCTTC | CSASTGTYGYTF | TRBD1 | TRBJ1-2 | TRBV29-1
TGTGCCAGCTCACCTGGGACAGCCGTTCCCAATCAGCCCCAGCATTTT | CASSPGTAVPNQPQHF | TRBD1 | TRBJ1-5 | TRBV18
TGTGCCAGCAGCTTACCTAGCGGGGGGGGGACCCAAGCTCAAGATACGCAGTATTTT | CASSLPSGGGTQAQDTQYF | TRBD2 | TRBJ2-3 | TRBV7-3
TGCGCCAGCAGCTTGGATTGGCTGAACTCCTACAATGAGCAGTTCTTC | CASSLDWLNSYNEQFF | . | TRBJ2-1 | TRBV5-1
TGTGCCAGCAGTTACCGGGACAGGGGTAATGAGCAGTTCTTC | CASSYRDRGNEQFF | TRBD1 | TRBJ2-1 | TRBV5-4
TGTGCCAGCAGCTTAGGTGGGACAGCAGTCGACGAGCAGTACTTC | CASSLGGTAVDEQYF | TRBD1 | TRBJ2-7 | TRBV11-2
TGCGCCAGCAGCTTTGACAGGTCTAGCACCGGGGAGCTGTTTTTT | CASSFDRSSTGELFF | . | TRBJ2-2 | TRBV5-1
TGTGCCAGCAGTGATCAGTATAGCAATCAGCCCCAGCATTTT | CASSDQYSNQPQHF | . | TRBJ1-5 | TRBV2
TGTGCCAGCAGCTCAGGAGGTGTTCATCGGCCCCAGTACTTC | CASSSGGVHRPQYF | . | TRBJ2-5 | TRBV27
TGCGCCAGCAGCTTGGAGGCCGGGACTAGCTGGTGGGAGTTCTTC | CASSLEAGTSWWEFF | TRBD2 | TRBJ2-1 | TRBV5-1
TGTGCCAGCAATATCGAGCTCATGAACACTGAAGCTTTCTTT | CASNIELMNTEAFF | . | TRBJ1-1 | TRBV2
TGCGCCAGCAGCTTGGCTGCGGGAGGGCCGTACGAGCAGTACTTC | CASSLAAGGPYEQYF | TRBD2 | TRBJ2-7 | TRBV5-1
TGTGCCAGCTCACCGAACGGTGACTACGAGCAGTACTTC | CASSPNGDYEQYF | . | TRBJ2-7 | TRBV18
TGCGCCAGCAGTGAGTCTAGTTCCTACGAGCAGTACTTC | CASSESSSYEQYF | . | TRBJ2-7 | TRBV10-1
TGTGCCAGCAGTTCCGGAAAGGGGGACAGGGACCTTTACGAGCAGTACTTC | CASSSGKGDRDLYEQYF | TRBD1 | TRBJ2-7 | TRBV7-2
TGTGCCAGCAGTGAGACAGGGGTATGGCAGCCCCAGCATTTT | CASSETGVWQPQHF | TRBD1 | TRBJ1-5 | TRBV6-1
TGTGCCATCAGTGAGTCGAATCAGCGGGAGGTGTACGAGCAGTACTTC | CAISESNQREVYEQYF | TRBD2 | TRBJ2-7 | TRBV10-3
TGTGCGGGACAGGACAGCATGAACACTGAAGCTTTCTTT | CAGQDSMNTEAFF | TRBD1 | TRBJ1-1 | TRBV18
TGTGCCAGTAGTGGAACACAGGGGGCAATCGGCGAGCAGTTCTTC | CASSGTQGAIGEQFF | TRBD1 | TRBJ2-1 | TRBV19
TGTGCCAGTAGTATCAGGGGCGGGTTTCCTGAAGCTTTCTTT | CASSIRGGFPEAFF | . | TRBJ1-1 | TRBV19
TGCAGCGTTCTGACAGGGGAAGCGAACACCGGGGAGCTGTTTTTT | CSVLTGEANTGELFF | TRBD1 | TRBJ2-2 | TRBV29-1
TGTGCCAGCAGCCAAGGGGACAGGGGCGGCTATGGCTACACCTTC | CASSQGDRGGYGYTF | TRBD1 | TRBJ1-2 | TRBV4-2
TGTGCCAGCAGTCCTCGGACAGGGGGAGCGTCTGGGGCCAACGTCCTGACTTTC | CASSPRTGGASGANVLTF | TRBD1 | TRBJ2-6 | TRBV27
TGTGCCAGTAGCCCTACAGGGGCCCCAACGGGCGAGCAGTACTTC | CASSPTGAPTGEQYF | TRBD1 | TRBJ2-7 | TRBV19
TGTGCCAGTAGTATAGCGGGTCAGGGGCGCTACGAGCAGTACTTC | CASSIAGQGRYEQYF | . | TRBJ2-7 | TRBV19
TGTGCCAGCAGTTACTTCGGACAGGTCTCCTACGAGCAGTACTTC | CASSYFGQVSYEQYF | TRBD1 | TRBJ2-7 | TRBV6-6
TGTGCCAGCAGTGAGGGGGGTCGGGTATACAATGAGCAGTTCTTC | CASSEGGRVYNEQFF | . | TRBJ2-1 | TRBV25-1
TGTGCCTGGAGTAGAGAAATTGGCAATCAGCCCCAGCATTTT | CAWSREIGNQPQHF | . | TRBJ1-5 | TRBV30
TGTGCCAGCAGCCCTACGACTAGCGGGGCATACGAGCAGTACTTC | CASSPTTSGAYEQYF | TRBD2 | TRBJ2-7 | TRBV7-9
TGTGCCAGCAGCGTAGATGTTGATCGGGAGGCGGGAATCGCTCATACGCAGTATTTT | CASSVDVDREAGIAHTQYF | TRBD2 | TRBJ2-3 | TRBV9